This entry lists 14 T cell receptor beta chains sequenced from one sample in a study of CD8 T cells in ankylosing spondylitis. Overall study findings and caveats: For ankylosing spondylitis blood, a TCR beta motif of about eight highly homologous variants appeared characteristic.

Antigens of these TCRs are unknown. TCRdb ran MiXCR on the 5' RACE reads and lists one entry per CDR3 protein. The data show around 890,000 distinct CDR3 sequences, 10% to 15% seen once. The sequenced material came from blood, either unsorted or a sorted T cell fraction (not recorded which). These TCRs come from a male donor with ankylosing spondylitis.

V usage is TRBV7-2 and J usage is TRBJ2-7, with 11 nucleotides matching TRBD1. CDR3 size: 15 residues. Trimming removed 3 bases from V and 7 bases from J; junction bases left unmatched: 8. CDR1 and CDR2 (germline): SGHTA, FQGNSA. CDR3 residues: CASSFPDRGLREQYF. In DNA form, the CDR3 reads TGTGCCAGCAGCTTCCCGGACAGGGGGCTTCGGGAGCAGTACTTC.

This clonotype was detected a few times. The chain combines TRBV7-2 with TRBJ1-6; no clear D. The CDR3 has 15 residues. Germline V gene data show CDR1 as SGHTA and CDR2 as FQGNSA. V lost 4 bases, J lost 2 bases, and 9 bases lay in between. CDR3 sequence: CASSSRETYNSPLHF. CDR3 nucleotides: TGTGCCAGCAGCTCCCGGGAGACCTATAATTCACCCCTCCACTTT.

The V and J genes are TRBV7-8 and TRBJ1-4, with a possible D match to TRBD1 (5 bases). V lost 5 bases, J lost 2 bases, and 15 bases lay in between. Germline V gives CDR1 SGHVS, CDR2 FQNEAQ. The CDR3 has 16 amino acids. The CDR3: CASSLPSGTTNEKLFF. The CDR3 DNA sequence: TGTGCCAGCAGCCTACCCTCCGGGACCACTAATGAAAAACTGTTTTTT.

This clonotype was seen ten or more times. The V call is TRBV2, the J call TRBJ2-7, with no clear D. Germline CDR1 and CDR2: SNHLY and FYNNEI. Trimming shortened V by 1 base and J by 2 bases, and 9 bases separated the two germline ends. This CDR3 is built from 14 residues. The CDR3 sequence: CASSEGHLAYEQYF. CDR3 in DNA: TGTGCCAGCAGTGAAGGGCATCTTGCCTACGAGCAGTACTTC. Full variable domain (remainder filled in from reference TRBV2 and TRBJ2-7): EPEVTQTPSHQVTQMGQEVILRCVPISNHLYFYWYRQILGQKVEFLVSFYNNEISEKSEIFDDQFSVERPDGSNFTLKIRSTKLEDSAMYFCASSEGHLAYEQYFGPGTRLTVT.

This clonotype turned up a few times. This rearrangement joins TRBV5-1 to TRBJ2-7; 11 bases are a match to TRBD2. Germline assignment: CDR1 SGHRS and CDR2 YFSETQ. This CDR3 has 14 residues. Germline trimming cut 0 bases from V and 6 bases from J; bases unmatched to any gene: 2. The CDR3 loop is CASSLASGRREQYF. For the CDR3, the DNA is TGCGCCAGCAGCTTGGCTAGCGGGAGGCGCGAGCAGTACTTC.

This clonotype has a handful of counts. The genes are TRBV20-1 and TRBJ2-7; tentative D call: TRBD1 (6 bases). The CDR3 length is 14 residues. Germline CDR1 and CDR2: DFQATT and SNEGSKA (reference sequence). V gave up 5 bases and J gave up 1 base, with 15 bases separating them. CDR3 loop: CSAPRQARSYEQYF. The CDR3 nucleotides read TGCAGTGCTCCCCGACAGGCCCGATCCTACGAGCAGTACTTC.

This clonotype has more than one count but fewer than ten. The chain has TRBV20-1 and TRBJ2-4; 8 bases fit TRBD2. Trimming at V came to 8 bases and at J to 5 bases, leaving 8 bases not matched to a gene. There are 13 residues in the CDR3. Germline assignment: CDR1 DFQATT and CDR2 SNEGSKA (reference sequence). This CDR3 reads CSSYGTRENIQYF. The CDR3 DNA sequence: TGCAGTTCCTATGGGACTAGAGAAAACATTCAGTACTTC.

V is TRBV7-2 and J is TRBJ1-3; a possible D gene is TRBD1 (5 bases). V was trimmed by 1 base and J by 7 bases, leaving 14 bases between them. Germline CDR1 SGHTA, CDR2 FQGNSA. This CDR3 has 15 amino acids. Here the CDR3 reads CASSLEVGQRNTIYF. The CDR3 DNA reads TGTGCCAGCAGCTTAGAGGTGGGGCAGAGGAACACCATATATTTT.

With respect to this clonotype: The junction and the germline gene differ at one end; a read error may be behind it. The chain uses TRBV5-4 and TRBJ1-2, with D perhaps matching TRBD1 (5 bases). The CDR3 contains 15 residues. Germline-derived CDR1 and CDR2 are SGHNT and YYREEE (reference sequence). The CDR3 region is CAISLGLLRNYGYTF. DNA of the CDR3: TGTGCCATCAGCTTGGGGCTCCTCAGGAACTATGGCTACACCTTC. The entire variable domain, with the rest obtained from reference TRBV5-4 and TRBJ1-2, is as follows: ETGVTQSPTHLIKTRGQQVTLRCSSQSGHNTVSWYQQALGQGPQFIFQYYREEENGRGNFPPRFSGLQFPNYSSELNVNALELDDSALYLCAISLGLLRNYGYTFGSGTRLTVV.

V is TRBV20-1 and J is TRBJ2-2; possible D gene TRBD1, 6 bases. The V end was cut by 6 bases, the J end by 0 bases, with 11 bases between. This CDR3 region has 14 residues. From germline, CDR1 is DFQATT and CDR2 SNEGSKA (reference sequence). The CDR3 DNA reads TGCAGTGCCCTTCCAGGGGCGAACACCGGGGAGCTGTTTTTT. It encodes CSALPGANTGELFF.

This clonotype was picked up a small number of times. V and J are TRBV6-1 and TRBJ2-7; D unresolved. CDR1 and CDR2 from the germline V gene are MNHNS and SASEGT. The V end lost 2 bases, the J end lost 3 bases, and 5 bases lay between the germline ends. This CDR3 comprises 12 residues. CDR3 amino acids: CASSEIGYEQYF. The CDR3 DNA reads TGTGCCAGCAGTGAAATTGGCTACGAGCAGTACTTC.

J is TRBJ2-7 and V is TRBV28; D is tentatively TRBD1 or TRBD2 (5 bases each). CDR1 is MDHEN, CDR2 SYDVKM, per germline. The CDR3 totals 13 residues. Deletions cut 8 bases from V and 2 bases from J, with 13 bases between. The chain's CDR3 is CASRRDGPYEQYF. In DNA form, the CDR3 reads TGTGCCAGCCGCCGGGACGGGCCCTACGAGCAGTACTTC.

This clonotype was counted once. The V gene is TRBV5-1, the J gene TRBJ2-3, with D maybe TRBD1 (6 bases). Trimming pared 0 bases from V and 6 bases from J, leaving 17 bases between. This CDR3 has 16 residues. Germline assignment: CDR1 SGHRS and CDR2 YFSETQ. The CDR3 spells CASSLGRAVGHDTQYF. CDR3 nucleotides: TGCGCCAGCAGCTTGGGGCGAGCGGTGGGACACGATACGCAGTATTTT.

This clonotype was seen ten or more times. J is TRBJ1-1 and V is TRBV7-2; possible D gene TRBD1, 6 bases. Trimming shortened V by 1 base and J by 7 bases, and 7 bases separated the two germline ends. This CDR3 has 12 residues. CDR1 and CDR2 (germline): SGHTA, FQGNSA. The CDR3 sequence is CASSLVTGEAFF. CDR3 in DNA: TGTGCCAGCAGCTTAGTGACAGGTGAAGCTTTCTTT.